Below are 30 T cell receptor beta chains sequenced from a single sample in a study of cytomegalovirus exposure and HLA in healthy donors. 60 Vbeta and 13 Jbeta primers were used in PCR. Profiling relied on immunoSEQ multiplex PCR, and the TCRdb table lists in-frame clones only, not all of them. This table holds 110,000 to 150,000 clones, over 65% found once. The specimen was PBMCs. The origin of the receptors is a woman aged 25-40 years in good health and CMV-seronegative.

V gene TRBV4-2 combines with J gene TRBJ1-6, with unresolved D. Germline V gene data show CDR1 as LGHNA and CDR2 as YNFKEQ. This CDR3 has 16 residues. V dropped 1 base and J dropped 9 bases, with 16 bases sitting between them. As DNA, the CDR3 is TGTGCCAGCAGCCAAGGCCCCGAGGGCCCGTTTTCACCCCTCCACTTT. Its translation is CASSQGPEGPFSPLHF.

V is TRBV29-1 and J is TRBJ1-1; D uncertain. From germline, CDR1 is SQVTM and CDR2 ANQGSEA. This CDR3 region has 13 residues. Between the trimmed V and J ends, which lost 6 bases and 1 base, there was a span of 12 bases. The CDR3 sequence is CSVSGRGNTEAFF. The CDR3 region has the DNA TGCAGCGTATCCGGACGGGGGAACACTGAAGCTTTCTTT.

This clone was counted a few times. CDR3 sequence reads: CATSIAGEEETQYF. The CDR3 nucleotides read TGCGCCACCTCAATAGCGGGAGAGGAAGAGACCCAGTACTTC. This chain joins TRBV5-1 and TRBJ2-5, with 9 bases aligning to TRBD2. Germline assignment: CDR1 SGHRS and CDR2 YFSETQ. The trim removed 9 bases at V and 3 bases at J, leaving 9 bases unmatched. The CDR3 is 14 residues long.

This sequence joins TRBV19 and TRBJ2-3; D gene uncertain. Trimming took 3 bases from V and 4 from J, leaving 8 bases between them. CDR1 LNHDA and CDR2 SQIVND come from the germline V gene (reference sequence). There are 13 residues in the CDR3. The CDR3 DNA sequence: TGTGCCAGTAGTATTTATGAGGCAGATACGCAGTATTTT. This codes for CASSIYEADTQYF.

The V and J genes are TRBV2 and TRBJ2-7; possible D gene TRBD1, 6 bases. The length of the CDR3 is 12 residues. Deletions cut 8 bases from V and 4 bases from J, with 12 bases between. CDR1 and CDR2 from the germline V gene are SNHLY and FYNNEI. The CDR3 here is CASGLTGYEQYV. DNA of the CDR3: TGTGCCAGCGGGTTGACAGGTTACGAGCAGTACGTC.

The V gene is TRBV7-9, the J gene TRBJ2-5; D possibly corresponds to TRBD2 (7 bases). V lost 5 bases and J lost 3, with 13 bases in between. The CDR3 is made up of 14 amino acids. Germline loops: CDR1 SEHNR, CDR2 FQNEAQ (reference sequence). The CDR3 DNA reads TGTGCCAGCAGCCCCGGGGAGGGGGAAGAGACCCAGTACTTC. It encodes CASSPGEGEETQYF.

V is TRBV5-4 and J is TRBJ2-1; 16 bases are a match to TRBD2. CDR1 SGHNT and CDR2 YYREEE come from the germline V gene (reference sequence). V dropped 4 bases and J dropped 9; count of bases not matched to a gene: 7. The CDR3 is made up of 16 amino acids. This CDR3 is CASSGGLAGGLGEQFF. The CDR3 DNA reads TGTGCCAGCAGCGGGGGACTAGCGGGGGGGCTAGGTGAGCAGTTCTTC.

The table lists this clone with a few counts. In DNA, the CDR3 is TGTGCCAGCAGTCCGGGGGACAGGGCTTACAATGAGCAGTTCTTC. It yields the protein CASSPGDRAYNEQFF. The chain combines TRBV27 with TRBJ2-1; 9 bases agree with TRBD1. Germline V gene data show CDR1 as MNHEY and CDR2 as SMNVEV (reference sequence). V shed 5 bases, J shed 4 bases, and the junction held 6 bases outside the gene matches. The CDR3 contains 15 residues.

The chain employs TRBV18 and TRBJ2-7; D is perhaps TRBD1 (6 bases). CDR3 length: 14 residues. Deletions cut 3 bases from V and 2 bases from J, with 11 bases between. CDR1 is KGHSH and CDR2 is LQKENI in the germline V gene. Here the CDR3 reads CASSPDRTAYEQYF. For the CDR3, the DNA is TGTGCCAGCTCACCCGACAGGACAGCCTACGAGCAGTACTTC.

The V gene is TRBV28, the J gene TRBJ1-2; 8 bases line up with TRBD1. This CDR3 region has 15 residues. CDR1 is MDHEN and CDR2 is SYDVKM in the germline V gene. V was clipped by 7 bases and J by 4 bases; unmatched bases: 11. The CDR3 DNA follows: TGTGCCAGCATCAGAACCAGGACAGGGATCTATGGCTACACCTTC. Translation gives CASIRTRTGIYGYTF.

This sequence joins TRBV18 and TRBJ1-5; 8 bases fit TRBD1. J lost 5 bases, V lost 3 bases, and 3 bases had no gene match. The length of the CDR3 is 14 residues. Per germline, CDR1 KGHSH and CDR2 LQKENI. This CDR3 is CASSPRDRHQPQHF. The CDR3 DNA reads TGTGCCAGCTCACCCAGGGACAGGCATCAGCCCCAGCATTTT. The full variable domain, with the rest looked up from reference TRBV18 and TRBJ1-5, is NAGVMQNPRHLVRRRGQEARLRCSPMKGHSHVYWYRQLPEEGLKFMVYLQKENIIDESGMPKERFSAEFPKEGPSILRIQQVVRGDSAAYFCASSPRDRHQPQHFGDGTRLSIL.

The chain combines TRBV7-8 with TRBJ1-5; D ambiguous. Germline V gene data show CDR1 as SGHVS and CDR2 as FQNEAQ. V was shortened by 3 bases and J by 0 bases, with 6 bases between the two germline ends. The CDR3 length is 14 residues. Here the CDR3 DNA reads TGTGCCAGCAGCTTGACAAATAGCAATCAGCCCCAGCATTTT. This sequence encodes CASSLTNSNQPQHF.

The chain has TRBV27 and TRBJ1-1; D gene ambiguous. CDR1 and CDR2 (germline): MNHEY, SMNVEV (reference sequence). The CDR3 runs to 13 residues. Trimming removed 5 bases at V and 1 base at J, with 8 bases between. The CDR3 loop is CASSPQENTEAFF. CDR3 in DNA: TGTGCCAGCAGTCCGCAGGAGAACACTGAAGCTTTCTTT.

The chain carries TRBV7-2 and TRBJ1-5; D possibly corresponds to TRBD1 (6 bases). V lost 5 bases and J 1 base, leaving 12 bases between the germline ends. There are 15 residues in the CDR3. CDR1 is SGHTA and CDR2 is FQGNSA in the germline V gene. For the CDR3, the DNA is TGTGCCAGCAGCGTGGGGGCAGGGAGCAATCAGCCCCAGCATTTT. This translates into CASSVGAGSNQPQHF.

The V and J genes are TRBV4-2 and TRBJ1-5; no clear D gene. The CDR3 is 15 residues long. Between the trimmed V and J ends, which lost 0 bases and 2 bases, there was a span of 8 bases. The germline CDR1 and CDR2 sequences are LGHNA and YNFKEQ. The CDR3 DNA follows: TGTGCCAGCAGCCAAGAAGAGCGGGGCAATCAGCCCCAGCATTTT. Translated, it gives CASSQEERGNQPQHF.

This rearrangement joins TRBV6-6 to TRBJ1-1; D is possibly TRBD1 (5 bases). The CDR3 totals 14 residues. CDR1 is MNHNY, CDR2 SVGAGI, per germline (reference sequence). V lost 0 bases, J lost 5 bases, and 10 bases lay in between. The CDR3 bases are TGTGCCAGCAGTTACTCAAATCAGGGAACTGAAGCTTTCTTT. It encodes CASSYSNQGTEAFF.

This chain connects TRBV19 to TRBJ1-1; D may be TRBD1 (6 bases). Germline values: CDR1 LNHDA, CDR2 SQIVND (reference sequence). This CDR3 comprises 15 residues. Deletions cut 3 bases from V and 5 bases from J, with 16 bases between. As DNA, the CDR3 is TGTGCCAGTAGTATCATCCACCGAGGGGGTACTGAAGCTTTCTTT. Translation: CASSIIHRGGTEAFF.

This clone has only a few counts. The rearrangement uses TRBV30 and TRBJ2-3; D gene unclear. Trimming left V 4 bases short and J 6 bases short, with 11 bases between. The CDR3 extends over 12 amino acids. CDR1 and CDR2 (germline): GTSNPN, SVGIG (reference sequence). CDR3 sequence reads: CAWTAGRDTQYF. The CDR3 region has the DNA TGTGCCTGGACGGCAGGTCGCGATACGCAGTATTTT.

A remark on this clone: Other DNA variants within this sample encode the same CDR3. The chain employs TRBV6-5 and TRBJ1-4, with a weak D call TRBD1 (6 bases). The germline V gene encodes CDR1 MNHEY and CDR2 SVGAGI. This CDR3 region has 14 residues. The V end lost 5 bases, the J end lost 6 bases, and 13 bases lay between the germline ends. CDR3 nucleotide sequence: TGTGCCAGCAGTCCTACAGGGAGGGATGAAAAACTGTTTTTT. Its translation is CASSPTGRDEKLFF.

The J gene is TRBJ1-2, the V gene TRBV6-5, with TRBD1 identical over 7 bases. The CDR3 has 16 amino acids. The trim removed 4 bases at V and 6 bases at J, leaving 14 bases unmatched. The germline gives CDR1 MNHEY, CDR2 SVGAGI. The DNA of the CDR3 is TGTGCCAGCAGTTCCGTCGGTAGGGGGCATAAGGATGGCTACACCTTC. It codes for CASSSVGRGHKDGYTF.

The gene calls are TRBV18 and TRBJ2-3; perhaps TRBD1 as D (6 bases). The CDR3 spans 18 residues. V was pared by 3 bases and J by 4 bases, with 23 bases between. The germline V gene encodes CDR1 KGHSH and CDR2 LQKENI. CDR3 in DNA: TGTGCCAGCTCACCCTTGACAGGACCTCGAGCGGTGTCAGATACGCAGTATTTT. Its translation is CASSPLTGPRAVSDTQYF.

The rearrangement joins TRBV27 to TRBJ2-7; D possibly corresponds to TRBD1 (6 bases). The CDR3 has 14 amino acids. In germline, CDR1 is MNHEY, CDR2 SMNVEV (reference sequence). V was shortened by 5 bases and J by 2 bases, with 13 bases between the two germline ends. The CDR3 is CASSPFWTAYEQYV. DNA for the CDR3: TGTGCCAGCAGTCCCTTCTGGACAGCCTACGAGCAGTACGTC.

V gene TRBV5-5 combines with J gene TRBJ2-7, with TRBD2 matching 8 bases. CDR3 length equals 15 residues. Losses at the gene ends were 1 base for V and 0 bases for J; bases not matched to a gene: 3. The V gene's germline CDR1 is SGHKS and CDR2 YYEKEE (reference sequence). The CDR3 DNA is TGTGCCAGCAGCTTGACTAGCGGCTTCTCCTACGAGCAGTACTTC. Amino acid sequence: CASSLTSGFSYEQYF.

The V gene is TRBV11-3, the J gene TRBJ2-1, with 8 bases matching TRBD2. The ends lost 0 bases at V and 8 bases at J; junction bases unmatched: 12. There are 17 residues in the CDR3. Germline V gene data show CDR1 as SGHNT and CDR2 as YENEEA. CDR3 sequence reads: CASSLDPRTSKVYEQFF. CDR3 DNA sequence: TGTGCCAGCAGCTTAGATCCTAGGACTAGCAAGGTCTATGAGCAGTTCTTC.

This chain joins TRBV6-6 and TRBJ2-3, with 9 bases fitting TRBD2. CDR3 length: 14 residues. CDR1 is MNHNY and CDR2 is SVGAGI in the germline V gene (reference sequence). V was clipped by 6 bases and J by 4 bases; unmatched bases: 5. CDR3 DNA: TGTGCCAGCAGCAATAGCGGGAGCGCAGATACGCAGTATTTT. The encoded protein is CASSNSGSADTQYF.

This clone has only a few counts. The V and J genes are TRBV10-1 and TRBJ1-1; D is unclear. The CDR3 totals 18 residues. The germline CDR1 and CDR2 sequences are WNHNN and SYGVQD (reference sequence). The ends were cut back, 4 bases at V and 3 bases at J, with 24 bases in the middle. The CDR3 region has the DNA TGCGCCAGCAGTGGCAAGGTTCACCCAGGTCATACCTACACTGAAGCTTTCTTT. It specifies CASSGKVHPGHTYTEAFF.

The rearrangement uses TRBV5-8 and TRBJ1-2, with D uncertain. This CDR3 has 14 amino acids. V was trimmed by 1 base and J by 3 bases, leaving 10 bases between them. Germline CDR1 and CDR2: SGHTS and YDEGEE. The CDR3 protein is CASSLMGTDYGYTF. CDR3 DNA sequence: TGTGCCAGCAGCTTGATGGGCACGGACTATGGCTACACCTTC.

This chain joins TRBV7-2 and TRBJ1-2, with TRBD1 identical over 9 bases. The germline V gene encodes CDR1 SGHTA and CDR2 FQGNSA. CDR3 size: 14 residues. V shed 5 bases and J 8 bases; nucleotides not matched to a gene: 9. The CDR3 nucleotides are TGTGCCAGCAGCCCCGGACAGGGGAGAATGGGCTACACCTTC. It codes for CASSPGQGRMGYTF.

The chain uses TRBV7-8 and TRBJ2-2; D perhaps matches TRBD2 (6 bases). Germline V gene data show CDR1 as SGHVS and CDR2 as FQNEAQ. V was pared by 3 bases and J by 1 base, with 12 bases between. The CDR3 contains 16 residues. CDR3 bases: TGTGCCAGCAGCTTTGGGAGGCGAGAGAACACCGGGGAGCTGTTTTTT. This encodes CASSFGRRENTGELFF.

This rearrangement joins TRBV7-2 to TRBJ1-2, with D perhaps TRBD1 (5 bases). Germline lookup yields CDR1 SGHTA and CDR2 FQGNSA. V lost 1 base, J lost 2 bases, and 11 bases lay in between. This CDR3 is 15 amino acids long. CDR3 bases: TGTGCCAGCAGCTTAGGTTCAGGGTTCAACTATGGCTACACCTTC. Translating it yields CASSLGSGFNYGYTF.